This T cell receptor (beta chain) stems from a study of a mutant IDH1 vaccine in newly diagnosed glioma. Turning to the study itself: Vaccines were begun 4-6 weeks after radiotherapy alone, or with temozolomide cycles. Averaging roughly 40 years of age, treated patients were approximately 62% male and approximately 40% female. General observations from the study: Immune responses induced by vaccination arose in approximately 92% of the patients.

The table lists this clone with a few counts. The antigen is unknown. Time point specified: week 5, during vaccination. Topical imiquimod was applied with each vaccine dose, which held 300 ug of mutant IDH1 20-mer peptide. The protocol was immunoSEQ multiplex PCR, while the TCRdb copy is restricted to in-frame clones and leaves out a portion. This table has about 25,000 clones, roughly 77% appearing once. With 2 bases removed from V and 5 bases from J, the gap between germline ends came to 16 bases. Per germline, CDR1 MNHEY and CDR2 SMNVEV (reference sequence). This CDR3 region has 16 residues. This specimen was PBMCs, taken from a glioma patient whose treatment included an IDH1 peptide vaccine. The TCR originated in a man aged 35 to 55 with glioma. The chain carries TRBV27 and TRBJ1-5; a weak D match, TRBD1 (5 bases). CDR3 nucleotide sequence: TGTGCCAGCAGTTTAGGCCGGGGACGGGGGTATCAGCCCCAGCATTTT. Its translation: CASSLGRGRGYQPQHF.